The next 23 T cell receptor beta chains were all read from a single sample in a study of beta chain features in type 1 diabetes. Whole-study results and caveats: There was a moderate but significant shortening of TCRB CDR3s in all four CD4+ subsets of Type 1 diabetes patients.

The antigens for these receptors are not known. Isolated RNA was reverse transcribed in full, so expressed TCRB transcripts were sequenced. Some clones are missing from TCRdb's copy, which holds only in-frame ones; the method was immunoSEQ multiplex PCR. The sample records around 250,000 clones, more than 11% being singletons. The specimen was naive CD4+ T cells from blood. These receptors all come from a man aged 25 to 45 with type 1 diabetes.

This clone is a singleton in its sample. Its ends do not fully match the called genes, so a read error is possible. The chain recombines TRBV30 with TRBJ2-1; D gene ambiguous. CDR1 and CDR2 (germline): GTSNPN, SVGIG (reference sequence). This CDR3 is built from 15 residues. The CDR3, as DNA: TGTCCCTGGAGTGTACCCAGCGACTTCTACAATGAGCAGTTCTTC. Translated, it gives CPWSVPSDFYNEQFF.

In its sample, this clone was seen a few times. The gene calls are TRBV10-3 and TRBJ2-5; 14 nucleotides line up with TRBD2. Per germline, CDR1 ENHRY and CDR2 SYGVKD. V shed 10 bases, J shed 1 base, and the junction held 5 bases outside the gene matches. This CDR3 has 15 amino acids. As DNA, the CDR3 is TGTGCCACTAGCGGACTAGCGGGGGGCCAAGAGACCCAGTACTTC. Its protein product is CATSGLAGGQETQYF.

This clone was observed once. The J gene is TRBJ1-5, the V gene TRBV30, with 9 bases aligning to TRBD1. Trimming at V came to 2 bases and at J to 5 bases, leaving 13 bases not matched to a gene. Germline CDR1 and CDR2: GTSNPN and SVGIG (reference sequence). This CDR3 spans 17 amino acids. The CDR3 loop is CAWSPTIITGGHQPQHF. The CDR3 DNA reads TGTGCCTGGAGTCCAACGATAATAACAGGGGGCCATCAGCCCCAGCATTTT.

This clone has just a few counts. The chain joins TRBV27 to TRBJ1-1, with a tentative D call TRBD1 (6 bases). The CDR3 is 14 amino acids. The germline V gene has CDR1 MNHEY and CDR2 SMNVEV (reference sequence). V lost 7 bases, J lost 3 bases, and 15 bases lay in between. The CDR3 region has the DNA TGTGCCAGCACCAGGGGCGACAGCTACACTGAAGCTTTCTTT. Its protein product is CASTRGDSYTEAFF.

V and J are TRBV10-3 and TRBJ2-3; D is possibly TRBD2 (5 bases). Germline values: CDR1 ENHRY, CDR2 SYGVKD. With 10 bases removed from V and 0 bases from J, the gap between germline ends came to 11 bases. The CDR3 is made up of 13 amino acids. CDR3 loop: CATCGGSTDTQYF. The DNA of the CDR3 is TGTGCCACCTGTGGCGGGAGCACAGATACGCAGTATTTT.

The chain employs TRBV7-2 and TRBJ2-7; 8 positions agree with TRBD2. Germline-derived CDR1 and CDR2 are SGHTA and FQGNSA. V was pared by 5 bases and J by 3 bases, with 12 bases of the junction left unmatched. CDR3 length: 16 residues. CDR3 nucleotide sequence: TGTGCCAGCAGCCGGGGGGGCGGGAGAGGGGGCTACGAGCAGTACTTC. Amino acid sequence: CASSRGGGRGGYEQYF. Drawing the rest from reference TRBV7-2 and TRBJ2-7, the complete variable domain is GAGVSQSPSNKVTEKGKDVELRCDPISGHTALYWYRQSLGQGLEFLIYFQGNSAPDKSGLPSDRFSAERTGGSVSTLTIQRTQQEDSAVYLCASSRGGGRGGYEQYFGPGTRLTVT.

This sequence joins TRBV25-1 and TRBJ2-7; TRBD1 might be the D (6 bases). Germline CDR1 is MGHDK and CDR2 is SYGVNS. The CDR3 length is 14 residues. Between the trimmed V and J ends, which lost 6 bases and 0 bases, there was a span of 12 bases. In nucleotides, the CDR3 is TGTGCCAGCAGGACAGGCCCCAGCTCCTACGAGCAGTACTTC. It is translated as CASRTGPSSYEQYF.

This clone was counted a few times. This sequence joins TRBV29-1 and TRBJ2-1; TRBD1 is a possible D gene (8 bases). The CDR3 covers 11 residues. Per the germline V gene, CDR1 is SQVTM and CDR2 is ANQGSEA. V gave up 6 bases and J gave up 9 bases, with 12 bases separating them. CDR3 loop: CSVHRGGEQFF. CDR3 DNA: TGCAGCGTGCACAGGGGGGGTGAGCAGTTCTTC.

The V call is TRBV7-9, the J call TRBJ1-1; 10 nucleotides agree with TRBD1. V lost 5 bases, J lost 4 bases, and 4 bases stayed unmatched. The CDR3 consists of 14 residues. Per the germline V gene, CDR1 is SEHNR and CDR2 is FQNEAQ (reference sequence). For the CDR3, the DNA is TGTGCCAGCAGCCGGGGACAGGGGAGCACTGAAGCTTTCTTT. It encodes CASSRGQGSTEAFF.

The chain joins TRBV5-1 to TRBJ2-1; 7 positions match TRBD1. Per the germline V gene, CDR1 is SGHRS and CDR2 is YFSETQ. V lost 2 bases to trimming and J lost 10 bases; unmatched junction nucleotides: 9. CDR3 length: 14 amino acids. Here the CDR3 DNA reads TGCGCCAGCAGCTTAGGCCAGGCGACAGGGGAGCAGTTCTTC. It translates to CASSLGQATGEQFF.

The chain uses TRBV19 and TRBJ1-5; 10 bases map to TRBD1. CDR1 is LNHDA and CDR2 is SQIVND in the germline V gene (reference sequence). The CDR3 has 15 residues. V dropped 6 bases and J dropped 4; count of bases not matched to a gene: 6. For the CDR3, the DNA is TGTGCCAGTAGGATGGACAGGGGGGTTAATCAGCCCCAGCATTTT. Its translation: CASRMDRGVNQPQHF. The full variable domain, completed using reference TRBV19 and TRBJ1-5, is DGGITQSPKYLFRKEGQNVTLSCEQNLNHDAMYWYRQDPGQGLRLIYYSQIVNDFQKGDIAEGYSVSREKKESFPLTVTSAQKNPTAFYLCASRMDRGVNQPQHFGDGTRLSIL.

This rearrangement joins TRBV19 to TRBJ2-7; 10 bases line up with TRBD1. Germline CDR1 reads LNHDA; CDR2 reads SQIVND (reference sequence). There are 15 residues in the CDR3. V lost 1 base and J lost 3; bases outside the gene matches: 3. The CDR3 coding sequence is TGTGCCAGTAGTATAGTTGGGGACAGGGGCTACGAGCAGTACTTC. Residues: CASSIVGDRGYEQYF.

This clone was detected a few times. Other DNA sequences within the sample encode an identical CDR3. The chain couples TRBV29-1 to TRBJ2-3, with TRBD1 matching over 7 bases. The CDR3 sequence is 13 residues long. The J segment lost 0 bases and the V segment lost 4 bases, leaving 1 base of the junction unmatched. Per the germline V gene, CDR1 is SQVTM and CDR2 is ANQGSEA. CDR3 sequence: CSVAGQSTDTQYF. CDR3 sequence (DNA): TGCAGCGTTGCGGGACAGAGCACAGATACGCAGTATTTT.

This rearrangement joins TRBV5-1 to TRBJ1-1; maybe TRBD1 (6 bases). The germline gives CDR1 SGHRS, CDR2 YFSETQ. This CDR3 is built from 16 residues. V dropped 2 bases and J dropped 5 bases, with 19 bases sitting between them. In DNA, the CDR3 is TGCGCCAGCAGCTTCACGGGGGGGCTGCAGGTGACTGAAGCTTTCTTT. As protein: CASSFTGGLQVTEAFF.

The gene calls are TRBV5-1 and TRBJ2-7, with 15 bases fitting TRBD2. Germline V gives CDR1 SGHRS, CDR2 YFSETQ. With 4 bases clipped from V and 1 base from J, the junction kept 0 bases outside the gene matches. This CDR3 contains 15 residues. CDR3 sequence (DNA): TGCGCCAGCAGCGGGACTAGCGGGAGGTCCTACGAGCAGTACTTC. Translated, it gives CASSGTSGRSYEQYF. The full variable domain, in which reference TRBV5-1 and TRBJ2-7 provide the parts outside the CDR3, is KAGVTQTPRYLIKTRGQQVTLSCSPISGHRSVSWYQQTPGQGLQFLFEYFSETQRNKGNFPGRFSGRQFSNSRSEMNVSTLELGDSALYLCASSGTSGRSYEQYFGPGTRLTVT.

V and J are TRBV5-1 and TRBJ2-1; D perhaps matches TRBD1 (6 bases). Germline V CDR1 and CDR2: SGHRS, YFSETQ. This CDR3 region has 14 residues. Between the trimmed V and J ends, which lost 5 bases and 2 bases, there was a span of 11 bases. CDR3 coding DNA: TGCGCCAGCAGAAAGGACAGTACCTACAATGAGCAGTTCTTC. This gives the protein CASRKDSTYNEQFF.

DNA of the CDR3: TGTGCCAGCAGCTTAGATCCCCGGGGCACAGATACGCAGTATTTT. It is translated as CASSLDPRGTDTQYF. This rearrangement joins TRBV11-2 to TRBJ2-3, with D uncertain. Germline values: CDR1 SGHAT, CDR2 FQNNGV. The V gene lost 0 bases and the J gene lost 1 base, with 8 bases spanning the gap. The CDR3 covers 15 residues.

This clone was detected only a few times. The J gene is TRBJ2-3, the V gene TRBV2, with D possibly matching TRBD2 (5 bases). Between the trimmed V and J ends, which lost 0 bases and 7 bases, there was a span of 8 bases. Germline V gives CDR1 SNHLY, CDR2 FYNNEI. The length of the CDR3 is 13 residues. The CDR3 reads CASSEAPGNTQYF. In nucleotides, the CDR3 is TGTGCCAGCAGTGAAGCCCCGGGGAATACGCAGTATTTT.

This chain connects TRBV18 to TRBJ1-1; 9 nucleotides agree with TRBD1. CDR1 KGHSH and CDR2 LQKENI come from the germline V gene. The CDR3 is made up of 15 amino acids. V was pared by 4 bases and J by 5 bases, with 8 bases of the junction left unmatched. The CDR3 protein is CASSQRTGGETEAFF. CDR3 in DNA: TGTGCCAGCTCACAAAGAACAGGGGGCGAGACTGAAGCTTTCTTT.

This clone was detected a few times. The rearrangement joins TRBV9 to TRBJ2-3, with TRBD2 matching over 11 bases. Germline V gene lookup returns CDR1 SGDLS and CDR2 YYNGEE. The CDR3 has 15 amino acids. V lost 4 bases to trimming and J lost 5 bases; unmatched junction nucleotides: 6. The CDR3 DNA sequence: TGTGCCAGCAGCCTTAGCGGGGGGGCCCAAGATACGCAGTATTTT. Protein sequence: CASSLSGGAQDTQYF.

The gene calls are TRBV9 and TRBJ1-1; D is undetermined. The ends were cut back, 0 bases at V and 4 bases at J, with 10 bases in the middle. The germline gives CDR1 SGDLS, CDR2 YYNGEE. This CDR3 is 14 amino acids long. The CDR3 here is CASSVESGSTEAFF. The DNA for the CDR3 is TGTGCCAGCAGCGTAGAATCGGGGTCCACTGAAGCTTTCTTT. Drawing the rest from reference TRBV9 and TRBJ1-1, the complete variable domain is DSGVTQTPKHLITATGQRVTLRCSPRSGDLSVYWYQQSLDQGLQFLIQYYNGEERAKGNILERFSAQQFPDLHSELNLSSLELGDSALYFCASSVESGSTEAFFGQGTRLTVV.

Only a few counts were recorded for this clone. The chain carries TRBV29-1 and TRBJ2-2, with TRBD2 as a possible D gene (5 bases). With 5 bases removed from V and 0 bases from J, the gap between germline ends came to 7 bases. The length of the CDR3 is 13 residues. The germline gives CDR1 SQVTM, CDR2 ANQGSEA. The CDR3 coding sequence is TGCAGCGTTTGGGAGACGAACACCGGGGAGCTGTTTTTT. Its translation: CSVWETNTGELFF.

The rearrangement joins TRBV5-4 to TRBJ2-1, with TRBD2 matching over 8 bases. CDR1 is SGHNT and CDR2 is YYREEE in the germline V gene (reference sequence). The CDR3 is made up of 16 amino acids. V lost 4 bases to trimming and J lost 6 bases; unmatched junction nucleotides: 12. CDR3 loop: CASSPRERGPGNEQFF. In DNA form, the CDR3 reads TGTGCCAGCAGCCCTCGAGAGCGGGGGCCGGGCAATGAGCAGTTCTTC.